This entry lists 18 T cell receptor beta chains sequenced from one sample in a study of T cells in Graves' hyperthyroidism and ophthalmopathy. RNA transcripts served as the template for amplifying TCR beta CDR3 regions. The HTBI set primed first-round TCR CDR3 RT-PCR. MiXCR was run by TCRdb on the multiplex PCR reads, yielding one entry per CDR3 protein. Among roughly 400,000 distinct CDR3 sequences, about 14% were seen once, and the ten largest hold 28%. Material: blood. The source of these receptors is a man aged 50 to 60 with Graves' ophthalmopathy.

This chain links TRBV6-1 with TRBJ2-3; 10 nucleotides match TRBD1. The V and J ends lost 7 bases and 2 bases, in that order; junction bases with no gene match: 6. Germline V CDR1 and CDR2: MNHNS, SASEGT. This CDR3 contains 15 residues. The DNA for the CDR3 is TGTGCCAGCACCATGGGACAGGGGCCCACAGATACGCAGTATTTT. This sequence encodes CASTMGQGPTDTQYF.

There are many counts of this clonotype. The V and J genes are TRBV9 and TRBJ2-7; TRBD2 might be the D (6 bases). This CDR3 has 15 residues. The germline V gene encodes CDR1 SGDLS and CDR2 YYNGEE. V lost 4 bases and J 2 bases, leaving 16 bases between the germline ends. Written as DNA, the CDR3 is TGTGCCAGCAGCAGGCAGGAGGCGGGAACCTACGAGCAGTACTTC. Translating gives CASSRQEAGTYEQYF.

This clonotype was counted only a few times. The chain links TRBV30 to TRBJ1-1; TRBD1 aligns across 7 bases. The V and J ends lost 2 bases and 1 base, in that order; junction bases with no gene match: 1. Germline CDR1 reads GTSNPN; CDR2 reads SVGIG (reference sequence). This CDR3 spans 13 amino acids. CDR3 in amino acids: CAWSSGGNTEAFF. CDR3 bases: TGTGCCTGGAGTTCAGGGGGGAACACTGAAGCTTTCTTT.

This clonotype was picked up many times. This sequence joins TRBV7-9 and TRBJ2-7, with 7 bases that match TRBD1. The CDR3 has 15 residues. J lost 2 bases, V lost 0 bases, and 4 bases had no gene match. The germline V gene has CDR1 SEHNR and CDR2 FQNEAQ (reference sequence). This chain's CDR3 is CASSLATGVAYEQYF. Here the CDR3 DNA reads TGTGCCAGCAGCTTAGCCACAGGGGTAGCCTACGAGCAGTACTTC.

This clonotype was detected a few times. The CDR3 bases are TGTGCCAGTAGTATCAGACAGGGAACTGAAAAACTGTTTTTT. Encoded protein: CASSIRQGTEKLFF. The chain combines TRBV19 with TRBJ1-4, with 7 positions matching TRBD1. CDR3 length: 14 amino acids. From germline, CDR1 is LNHDA and CDR2 SQIVND (reference sequence). The J segment lost 7 bases and the V segment lost 3 bases, leaving 5 bases of the junction unmatched.

This chain links TRBV5-8 with TRBJ2-1; D may match TRBD1 or TRBD2 (5 bases each). V lost 4 bases and J 5 bases, leaving 16 bases between the germline ends. CDR3 size: 15 residues. Germline loops: CDR1 SGHTS, CDR2 YDEGEE. DNA of the CDR3: TGTGCCAGCAGCCCGGGACCGGGCAGAGACAATGAGCAGTTCTTC. Its protein is CASSPGPGRDNEQFF.

This clonotype was counted at least ten times. The rearrangement links TRBV30 to TRBJ2-1; D ambiguous. The germline gives CDR1 GTSNPN, CDR2 SVGIG (reference sequence). The CDR3 sequence is 13 residues long. V gave up 1 base and J gave up 4 bases, with 8 bases separating them. In DNA, the CDR3 is TGTGCCTGGAGTGCCCAAAGATACAATGAGCAGTTCTTC. Residues: CAWSAQRYNEQFF.

The table lists this clonotype with many counts. The chain uses TRBV3-1 and TRBJ2-1, with TRBD2 identical over 8 bases. The V gene's germline CDR1 is LGHDT and CDR2 YNNKEL (reference sequence). Germline trimming cut 4 bases from V and 6 bases from J; bases unmatched to any gene: 8. CDR3 length: 15 residues. In DNA form, the CDR3 reads TGTGCCAGCAGCCTCGGGGCGGGAGGCCCCAATGAGCAGTTCTTC. This encodes CASSLGAGGPNEQFF.

In this sample, this clonotype turned up a few times. The chain employs TRBV2 and TRBJ2-3; a possible D gene is TRBD2 (6 bases). CDR1 and CDR2 from the germline V gene are SNHLY and FYNNEI. The CDR3 consists of 13 residues. Trimming took 4 bases from V and 7 from J, leaving 12 bases between them. The DNA for the CDR3 is TGTGCCAGCAGTGTGCGGGGCATGAATACGCAGTATTTT. This translates into CASSVRGMNTQYF.

This clonotype was seen ten or more times. The chain carries TRBV12-3 or TRBV12-4 and TRBJ1-2; 10 bases line up with TRBD1. The J segment lost 4 bases and the V segment lost 7 bases, leaving 12 bases of the junction unmatched. The CDR3 is 16 amino acids. The CDR3 is CASKGFPGQGIYGYTF. The CDR3 DNA sequence: TGTGCCAGCAAGGGTTTTCCGGGACAGGGGATCTATGGCTACACCTTC.

This clonotype appeared many times. The chain couples TRBV11-2 to TRBJ2-5; D is possibly TRBD2 (6 bases). This CDR3 is 13 amino acids long. Looked up from germline, CDR1 is SGHAT and CDR2 is FQNNGV. Trimming removed 5 bases at V and 1 base at J, with 8 bases between. CDR3 sequence reads: CASSRGSQETQYF. DNA of the CDR3: TGTGCCAGCAGCCGGGGGAGCCAAGAGACCCAGTACTTC.

Many counts were recorded for this clonotype. The V and J genes are TRBV11-2 and TRBJ1-1; D not certain. The V gene lost 2 bases and the J gene lost 6 bases, with 10 bases spanning the gap. In germline, CDR1 is SGHAT, CDR2 FQNNGV. The CDR3 consists of 13 residues. CDR3 sequence reads: CASSLTSGAEAFF. Written as DNA, the CDR3 is TGTGCCAGCAGCTTAACTTCCGGAGCTGAAGCTTTCTTT.

This chain joins TRBV5-1 and TRBJ2-1, with a possible D match to TRBD2 (6 bases). V was trimmed by 5 bases and J by 7 bases, leaving 16 bases between them. Germline V gene data show CDR1 as SGHRS and CDR2 as YFSETQ. The CDR3 sequence is 14 residues long. Written as DNA, the CDR3 is TGCGCCAGCAGTCTGGCGGGGAAGTCAAATGAGCAGTTCTTC. The encoded protein is CASSLAGKSNEQFF.

This clonotype has only a few counts. The chain combines TRBV24-1 with TRBJ2-1; TRBD2 matches at 8 bases. V trimming: 4 bases; J trimming: 1 base; junction bases outside the gene matches: 5. This CDR3 has 16 amino acids. Germline loops: CDR1 KGHDR, CDR2 SFDVKD. The CDR3 loop reads CATSESGSPSYNEQFF. The CDR3 coding sequence is TGTGCCACCAGTGAGAGCGGGAGTCCTTCCTACAATGAGCAGTTCTTC.

This chain joins TRBV6-1 and TRBJ2-7; 8 nucleotides match TRBD2. This CDR3 has 17 residues. The V and J ends lost 5 bases and 0 bases, in that order; junction bases with no gene match: 12. Germline CDR1 reads MNHNS; CDR2 reads SASEGT. CDR3 amino acids: CASSRPLSGVSSYEQYF. CDR3 in DNA: TGTGCCAGCAGTAGGCCTCTTAGCGGGGTCAGCTCCTACGAGCAGTACTTC.

This clonotype has only a few counts. J is TRBJ2-7 and V is TRBV6-1, with 7 bases aligning to TRBD1. This CDR3 is 15 amino acids long. Germline loops: CDR1 MNHNS, CDR2 SASEGT. With 8 bases clipped from V and 1 base from J, the junction kept 11 bases outside the gene matches. CDR3 bases: TGTGCCAGCCTGAAAGGGGGCGCAAATTCCTACGAGCAGTACTTC. It is translated as CASLKGGANSYEQYF.

As DNA, the CDR3 is TGCGCCAGCAGCTGGACCGGACTAGCGGGAGGGCCCGGCACAGATACGCAGTATTTT. It encodes CASSWTGLAGGPGTDTQYF. The gene calls are TRBV5-1 and TRBJ2-3; the match to TRBD2 covers 15 bases. CDR1 is SGHRS, CDR2 YFSETQ, per germline. V trimming: 3 bases; J trimming: 1 base; junction bases outside the gene matches: 9. The CDR3 is made up of 19 amino acids.

This clonotype was found many times. One end of the junction is discordant with germline, which a read error may explain. This rearrangement joins TRBV28 to TRBJ2-2; 7 nucleotides match TRBD2. This CDR3 has 12 residues. CDR1 and CDR2 from the germline V gene are MDHEN and SYDVKM. CDR3 nucleotides: TGCGCCAGCAGTAGCGGGACCGGGGAGCTGTTTTTT. It yields the protein CASSSGTGELFF.